The next 31 T cell receptor beta chains were all read from a single sample in a study of blood T cell repertoires in COVID-19. The table came from immunoSEQ multiplex PCR; TCRdb's copy has only in-frame clones and leaves some out. The sample includes under 200,000 clones, about 90% of them seen just once. Input material: peripheral blood. The receptors derive from a man aged 60 to 69 with active or convalescent COVID-19.

The chain links TRBV5-6 to TRBJ1-2; D is perhaps TRBD1 (6 bases). In germline, CDR1 is SGHDT, CDR2 YYEEEE. V shed 0 bases and J shed 3 bases, with 21 bases lying between them. This CDR3 contains 18 residues. CDR3 nucleotide sequence: TGTGCCAGCAGCTTGGGAGGGGGACGGAGCGTCGGATACTATGGCTACACCTTC. Encoded protein: CASSLGGGRSVGYYGYTF.

In nucleotides, the CDR3 is TGCAGTGCTCAATCAGGGGAAAGGAAGTACTTC. As protein: CSAQSGERKYF. The chain employs TRBV20-1 and TRBJ2-7; tentatively, D is TRBD1 (6 bases). The ends were cut back, 5 bases at V and 11 bases at J, with 16 bases in the middle. This CDR3 contains 11 residues. CDR1 DFQATT and CDR2 SNEGSKA come from the germline V gene (reference sequence).

V usage is TRBV28 and J usage is TRBJ1-3; D call uncertain. The CDR3 is made up of 11 amino acids. CDR1 and CDR2 (germline): MDHEN, SYDVKM. Trimming pared 6 bases from V and 9 bases from J, leaving 9 bases between. The CDR3 nucleotides read TGTGCCAGCAGCCTCTTTTCCACCATATATTTT. Translation gives CASSLFSTIYF.

The gene calls are TRBV6-5 and TRBJ1-6; 7 nucleotides agree with TRBD1. The CDR3 length is 15 residues. The germline CDR1 and CDR2 sequences are MNHEY and SVGAGI. V dropped 3 bases and J dropped 9; count of bases not matched to a gene: 8. CDR3 DNA sequence: TGTGCCAGCAGTTATACGACAGGGTCGGGTTCACCCCTCCACTTT. Translated: CASSYTTGSGSPLHF.

This rearrangement joins TRBV29-1 to TRBJ2-1; weak D call: TRBD1 (6 bases). CDR3 size: 17 residues. Germline CDR1 SQVTM, CDR2 ANQGSEA. Trimming removed 1 base from V and 0 bases from J, with 16 bases in between. CDR3 nucleotide sequence: TGCAGCGTTGAAGGTCACAGGGTGAAGAGCTCCTACAATGAGCAGTTCTTC. This codes for CSVEGHRVKSSYNEQFF.

This chain connects TRBV9 to TRBJ2-1; 8 bases are a match to TRBD1. Germline loops: CDR1 SGDLS, CDR2 YYNGEE. The CDR3 extends over 16 amino acids. J lost 2 bases, V lost 0 bases, and 4 bases had no gene match. This CDR3 is CASSVVGQGTYNEQFF. The CDR3 DNA is TGTGCCAGCAGCGTAGTAGGACAGGGCACCTACAATGAGCAGTTCTTC. Using reference TRBV9 and TRBJ2-1 for the parts outside the CDR3, the full variable domain is DSGVTQTPKHLITATGQRVTLRCSPRSGDLSVYWYQQSLDQGLQFLIQYYNGEERAKGNILERFSAQQFPDLHSELNLSSLELGDSALYFCASSVVGQGTYNEQFFGPGTRLTVL.

This clone showed up just once. The V and J genes are TRBV30 and TRBJ1-1; no definite D call. The ends were cut back, 0 bases at V and 5 bases at J, with 7 bases in the middle. The CDR3 length is 12 residues. Germline V gene data show CDR1 as GTSNPN and CDR2 as SVGIG (reference sequence). The CDR3 nucleotides read TGTGCCTGGAGTGTAGGCGGGACTGAAGCTTTCTTT. This gives the protein CAWSVGGTEAFF. The full variable domain, its missing parts supplied by reference TRBV30 and TRBJ1-1, is SQTIHQWPATLVQPVGSPLSLECTVEGTSNPNLYWYRQAAGRGLQLLFYSVGIGQISSEVPQNLSASRPQDRQFILSSKKLLLSDSGFYLCAWSVGGTEAFFGQGTRLTVV.

About this clone itself: One end of the junction does not line up with germline, which may come from a read error. The chain carries TRBV2 and TRBJ1-1; 7 bases fit TRBD1. This CDR3 has 14 residues. Germline values: CDR1 SNHLY, CDR2 FYNNEI. This CDR3 is CASSEGGPNTEAFF. The CDR3 bases are TGTGCCAGCAGCGAAGGGGGCCCTAACACTGAAGCTTTCTTT.

V gene TRBV30 combines with J gene TRBJ2-1; D is unclear. Trimming took off 5 bases at V and 5 bases at J, with 7 bases between the two ends. Germline values: CDR1 GTSNPN, CDR2 SVGIG (reference sequence). This CDR3 is built from 11 residues. Here the CDR3 reads CAWQKNNEQFF. Here the CDR3 DNA reads TGTGCCTGGCAGAAAAACAATGAGCAGTTCTTC.

As regards this clone: Distinct nucleotide sequences in the sample also encode this CDR3. The chain links TRBV9 to TRBJ2-7, with 8 bases fitting TRBD1. Trimming removed 2 bases from V and 3 bases from J; junction bases left unmatched: 4. The CDR3 is 14 amino acids. The germline gives CDR1 SGDLS, CDR2 YYNGEE. This CDR3 reads CASSVTGGGYEQYF. The CDR3 region has the DNA TGTGCCAGCAGCGTTACAGGGGGAGGCTACGAGCAGTACTTC.

This sequence joins TRBV18 and TRBJ1-3; D call uncertain. This CDR3 region has 17 residues. CDR1 KGHSH and CDR2 LQKENI come from the germline V gene. The V and J ends lost 2 bases and 0 bases respectively, with 14 bases between them. The CDR3 loop is CASSPSIEGFSGNTIYF. Here the CDR3 DNA reads TGTGCCAGCTCACCATCCATCGAGGGATTCTCTGGAAACACCATATATTTT.

This rearrangement joins TRBV5-1 to TRBJ2-5; D is possibly TRBD1 (6 bases). CDR3 length equals 14 residues. Germline CDR1 SGHRS, CDR2 YFSETQ. V lost 0 bases, J lost 6 bases, and 12 bases lay in between. The CDR3 sequence: CASSLEQGAKTQYF. The CDR3 DNA follows: TGCGCCAGCAGCTTGGAACAGGGAGCGAAGACCCAGTACTTC.

To note about this clone: Compared with germline, one end of the junction differs, possibly owing to a read error. The chain recombines TRBV7-3 with TRBJ1-2; weak D call: TRBD1 (5 bases). Per the germline V gene, CDR1 is SGHTA and CDR2 is FQGTGA. The CDR3 spans 11 residues. For the CDR3, the DNA is TGTGCCAGCAGCTTAATGGGGCCTTTAGCCTTC. Translation gives CASSLMGPLAF.

There are a few counts of this clone. The V call is TRBV3-1 (or the pseudogene TRBV3-2), the J call TRBJ1-6; D unclear. This CDR3 spans 13 amino acids. Germline CDR1 LGHDT, CDR2 YNNKEL (reference sequence). Deletions cut 0 bases from V and 13 bases from J, with 10 bases between. CDR3 amino acids: CASSQDRGIPLHF. The CDR3 DNA sequence: TGTGCCAGCAGCCAAGATAGAGGGATCCCCCTCCACTTT.

The chain uses TRBV6-6 and TRBJ2-1, with D perhaps TRBD1 (6 bases). The CDR3 length is 12 residues. Germline values: CDR1 MNHNY, CDR2 SVGAGI (reference sequence). V was shortened by 2 bases and J by 8 bases, with 7 bases between the two germline ends. This chain's CDR3 is CASSYTGYEQFF. In DNA form, the CDR3 reads TGTGCCAGCAGTTACACAGGGTATGAGCAGTTCTTC.

The chain recombines TRBV10-2 with TRBJ2-2; 9 nucleotides match TRBD1. Germline assignment: CDR1 WSHSY and CDR2 SAAADI. With 7 bases clipped from V and 5 bases from J, the junction kept 8 bases outside the gene matches. The CDR3 has 15 amino acids. CDR3 in DNA: TGCGCCAGCACCAGGGGGACAGGGCGAACCGGGGAGCTGTTTTTT. Residues: CASTRGTGRTGELFF.

The chain combines TRBV5-1 with TRBJ2-1; D perhaps matches TRBD2 (5 bases). CDR3 size: 11 residues. Germline lookup yields CDR1 SGHRS and CDR2 YFSETQ. V was cut by 2 bases and J by 9 bases, with 6 bases left in between. Written as DNA, the CDR3 is TGCGCCAGCAGCTTACGGGGTGAGCAGTTCTTC. It translates to CASSLRGEQFF.

The J gene is TRBJ1-1, the V gene TRBV2; maybe TRBD1 (6 bases). Germline CDR1 is SNHLY and CDR2 is FYNNEI. The CDR3 consists of 14 residues. The V end lost 8 bases, the J end lost 4 bases, and 17 bases lay between the germline ends. CDR3 sequence (DNA): TGTGCCAGCCGAACAGGGTGGGGGAGCACTGAAGCTTTCTTT. It specifies CASRTGWGSTEAFF.

This clone showed up just once. The gene calls are TRBV4-2 and TRBJ1-1; TRBD1 matches at 7 bases. Trimming removed 2 bases from V and 3 bases from J; junction bases left unmatched: 21. CDR1 is LGHNA, CDR2 YNFKEQ, per germline. The CDR3 is 20 amino acids. The CDR3 region has the DNA TGTGCCAGCAGCCAACTCCGGAAGGAAGCTGACAGGGCTGTTTACACTGAAGCTTTCTTT. Translation: CASSQLRKEADRAVYTEAFF.

This chain uses TRBV10-2 with TRBJ1-5; D gene unclear. The CDR3 is made up of 12 amino acids. V was pared by 2 bases and J by 6 bases, with 5 bases between. Germline V gives CDR1 WSHSY, CDR2 SAAADI. CDR3 in DNA: TGCGCCAGCAGTGAGGCAGGTCAGCCCCAGCATTTT. It encodes CASSEAGQPQHF.

The rearrangement uses TRBV24-1 and TRBJ2-1, with 10 bases that match TRBD1. V was pared by 4 bases and J by 9 bases, with 11 bases of the junction left unmatched. Germline V CDR1 and CDR2: KGHDR, SFDVKD. This CDR3 is 16 amino acids long. The CDR3 nucleotides read TGTGCCACCAGTGAGACCGGGACAGGGGCTCGGGCTGAGCAGTTCTTC. Translating gives CATSETGTGARAEQFF.

V and J are TRBV19 and TRBJ1-5; 9 nucleotides match TRBD1. The CDR3 length is 15 residues. From germline, CDR1 is LNHDA and CDR2 SQIVND (reference sequence). Losses at the gene ends were 5 bases for V and 3 bases for J; bases not matched to a gene: 5. The CDR3 bases are TGTGCCAGTAGTCCCGGGACAGGGAACAATCAGCCCCAGCATTTT. Its protein is CASSPGTGNNQPQHF.

V gene TRBV5-1 combines with J gene TRBJ2-1; 9 positions match TRBD1. Trimming cost V 0 bases and J 6 bases; bases outside gene matches: 7. The germline V gene encodes CDR1 SGHRS and CDR2 YFSETQ. This CDR3 has 16 amino acids. This CDR3 reads CASSLAGTGRLNEQFF. Here the CDR3 DNA reads TGCGCCAGCAGCTTGGCCGGGACAGGGAGGCTCAATGAGCAGTTCTTC.

The chain links TRBV5-1 to TRBJ1-2; 7 bases agree with TRBD1. Germline lookup yields CDR1 SGHRS and CDR2 YFSETQ. Trimming removed 4 bases from V and 6 bases from J; junction bases left unmatched: 9. This CDR3 is built from 14 residues. Here the CDR3 reads CASSLEQGVDGYTF. The CDR3 DNA sequence: TGCGCCAGCAGCCTCGAGCAGGGGGTGGATGGCTACACCTTC.

With regard to this clone: Other DNA sequences in this specimen translate into the identical CDR3. The rearrangement joins TRBV2 to TRBJ1-2, with a weak D call TRBD1 (6 bases). This CDR3 is 13 amino acids long. Germline V lookup: CDR1 SNHLY, CDR2 FYNNEI. With 3 bases removed from V and 3 bases from J, the gap between germline ends came to 8 bases. The CDR3 DNA reads TGTGCCAGCAGTGAGGGGGCGGACTATGGCTACACCTTC. Translation gives CASSEGADYGYTF.

The J gene is TRBJ2-3, the V gene TRBV3-1 (or the pseudogene TRBV3-2); D possibly corresponds to TRBD2 (7 bases). This CDR3 region has 17 residues. V was trimmed by 7 bases and J by 2 bases, leaving 22 bases between them. Germline V gene data show CDR1 as LGHDT and CDR2 as YNNKEL (reference sequence). CDR3 amino acids: CASKPRGRRDYTDTQYF. DNA of the CDR3: TGTGCCAGCAAACCTAGGGGGAGGCGGGACTACACAGATACGCAGTATTTT.

Note on this clone: Other DNA variants within this sample encode the same CDR3. The gene calls are TRBV7-9 and TRBJ1-3, with D unclear. This CDR3 comprises 12 residues. The germline gives CDR1 SEHNR, CDR2 FQNEAQ (reference sequence). Deletions cut 3 bases from V and 4 bases from J, with 4 bases between. CDR3 sequence: CASSLSGNTIYF. The DNA for the CDR3 is TGTGCCAGCAGCTTGTCAGGAAACACCATATATTTT.

This clone showed up just a few times. The gene calls are TRBV5-1 and TRBJ2-1; D remains unclear. Trimming removed 5 bases at V and 0 bases at J, with 9 bases between. The CDR3 totals 14 residues. From germline, CDR1 is SGHRS and CDR2 YFSETQ. CDR3 loop: CASSRYSSYNEQFF. In nucleotides, the CDR3 is TGCGCCAGCAGTCGGTACAGCTCCTACAATGAGCAGTTCTTC.

This chain uses TRBV5-1 with TRBJ1-3; D is possibly TRBD1 (6 bases). CDR3 length equals 16 residues. CDR1 is SGHRS, CDR2 YFSETQ, per germline. V lost 4 bases and J lost 1, with 15 bases in between. As DNA, the CDR3 is TGCGCCAGCAGCGCCTCGCCAGGGGTTTCTGGAAACACCATATATTTT. Translating gives CASSASPGVSGNTIYF.

The chain carries TRBV4-2 and TRBJ2-1; 8 nucleotides match TRBD2. V lost 0 bases to trimming and J lost 8 bases; unmatched junction nucleotides: 9. The length of the CDR3 is 16 residues. CDR1 and CDR2 (germline): LGHNA, YNFKEQ. The DNA for the CDR3 is TGTGCCAGCAGCCAAGATTTGCGCGGGGGGTTCTATGAGCAGTTCTTC. Protein: CASSQDLRGGFYEQFF.

The gene calls are TRBV5-4 and TRBJ1-5, with D maybe TRBD1 (5 bases). Trimming shortened V by 2 bases and J by 4 bases, and 13 bases separated the two germline ends. The CDR3 contains 15 residues. Germline V gives CDR1 SGHNT, CDR2 YYREEE (reference sequence). CDR3 sequence reads: CASSFGGRSNQPQHF. CDR3 coding DNA: TGTGCCAGCAGCTTCGGGGGAAGGTCAAATCAGCCCCAGCATTTT.